A single sample gave rise to the 9 T cell receptor beta chains below, sequenced in a study of identical twins. TCRdb redid the calling of the 5' RACE reads with MiXCR, one entry per CDR3 protein. The repertoire holds about 240,000 distinct CDR3 sequences, with over 9.5% as singletons. Specimen: memory T cells sorted from blood. Source of these receptors: a man aged 45-65 years in good health.

This clonotype was recorded a few times. This chain joins TRBV5-1 and TRBJ2-2; perhaps D is TRBD1 or TRBD2 (6 bases each). The CDR3 is made up of 14 amino acids. V was trimmed by 6 bases and J by 2 bases, leaving 11 bases between them. Germline V gene lookup returns CDR1 SGHRS and CDR2 YFSETQ. CDR3 nucleotides: TGCGCCAGCAATTTGGGGGGCAACACCGGGGAGCTGTTTTTT. As protein: CASNLGGNTGELFF.

This clonotype was counted only a few times. This chain connects TRBV14 to TRBJ2-1, with 7 bases lining up with TRBD1. The germline CDR1 and CDR2 sequences are SGHDN and FVKESK. The junction had 15 bases not matched to a gene; V was cut back by 2 bases and J by 5 bases. This CDR3 spans 18 amino acids. CDR3 DNA: TGTGCCAGCAGCCAAACACAGGGGAGTGAGTTGTCAAACAATGAGCAGTTCTTC. It specifies CASSQTQGSELSNNEQFF.

The sample holds many counts of this clonotype. This chain connects TRBV6-2 or TRBV6-3 to TRBJ2-7; D uncertain. CDR3 size: 15 residues. From germline, CDR1 is MNHEY and CDR2 SVGEGT. Trimming cost V 0 bases and J 5 bases, with 14 bases left between them. The CDR3 DNA reads TGTGCCAGCAGTTACTCCGCGTGGGAAACCGACGAGCAGTACTTC. Translating gives CASSYSAWETDEQYF.

In its sample, this clonotype was seen many times. V gene TRBV18 combines with J gene TRBJ2-7, with TRBD2 matching over 8 bases. The ends lost 1 base at V and 3 bases at J; junction bases unmatched: 2. CDR1 is KGHSH and CDR2 is LQKENI in the germline V gene. The CDR3 consists of 14 residues. The CDR3 spells CASSPRAGGYEQYF. CDR3 nucleotides: TGTGCCAGCTCACCACGTGCGGGGGGCTACGAGCAGTACTTC.

This clonotype was observed at least ten times. At one end, the junction sequence differs from germline, possibly due to a read error. The chain joins TRBV5-1 to TRBJ2-3, with 9 bases identical to TRBD2. The CDR3 has 15 amino acids. Germline values: CDR1 SGHRS, CDR2 YFSETQ. The CDR3 sequence: CASCLTSGSTDTQYF. As DNA, the CDR3 is TGCGCCAGCTGCTTGACTAGCGGTAGCACAGATACGCAGTATTTT.

This clonotype appeared many times. The chain has TRBV28 and TRBJ2-1, with unresolved D. The CDR3 spans 12 residues. V shed 2 bases and J shed 10 bases, with 9 bases lying between them. Germline lookup yields CDR1 MDHEN and CDR2 SYDVKM. The DNA of the CDR3 is TGTGCCAGCAGTTTAGGCCGACTGGAGCAGTTCTTC. Translated: CASSLGRLEQFF.

In this sample, this clonotype turned up a few times. The chain has TRBV6-2 or TRBV6-3 and TRBJ2-2; D tentatively reads TRBD1 or TRBD2 (5 bases each). With 8 bases removed from V and 3 bases from J, the gap between germline ends came to 10 bases. The CDR3 is made up of 13 amino acids. Germline lookup yields CDR1 MNHEY and CDR2 SVGEGT. The CDR3 DNA is TGTGCCAGCTGCCCGGGACACACCGGGGAGCTGTTTTTT. Protein: CASCPGHTGELFF.

Ten or more counts support this clonotype. The V and J genes are TRBV4-1 and TRBJ1-1; 7 bases are a match to TRBD1. Germline V gives CDR1 MGHRA, CDR2 YSYEKL. The CDR3 sequence is 12 residues long. Losses at the gene ends were 0 bases for V and 10 bases for J; bases not matched to a gene: 2. The CDR3 region has the DNA TGCGCCAGCAGCCAAGATCGGACAGGAGCTTTCTTT. Its protein is CASSQDRTGAFF.

The chain combines TRBV12-3 or TRBV12-4 with TRBJ2-7, with 8 bases aligning to TRBD1. CDR3 length: 15 residues. V was clipped by 5 bases and J by 3 bases; unmatched bases: 9. The CDR3 reads CASSPDRGLLYEQYF. The DNA for the CDR3 is TGTGCCAGCAGTCCAGACAGGGGTCTACTCTACGAGCAGTACTTC.